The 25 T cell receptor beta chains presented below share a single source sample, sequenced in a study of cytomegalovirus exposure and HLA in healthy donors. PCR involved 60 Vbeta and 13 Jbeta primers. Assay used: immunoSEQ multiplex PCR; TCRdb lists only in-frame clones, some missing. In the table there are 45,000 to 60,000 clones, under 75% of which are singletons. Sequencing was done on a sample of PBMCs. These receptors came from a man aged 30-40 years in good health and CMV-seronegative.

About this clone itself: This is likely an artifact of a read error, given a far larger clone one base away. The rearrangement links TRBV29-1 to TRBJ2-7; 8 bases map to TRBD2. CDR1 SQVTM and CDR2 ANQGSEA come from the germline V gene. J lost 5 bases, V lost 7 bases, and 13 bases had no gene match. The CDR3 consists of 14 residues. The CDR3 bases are TGCAGCGCTGTGTACGGGACTAGAGGCGACGAGCAGTACTTC. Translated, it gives CSAVYGTRGDEQYF.

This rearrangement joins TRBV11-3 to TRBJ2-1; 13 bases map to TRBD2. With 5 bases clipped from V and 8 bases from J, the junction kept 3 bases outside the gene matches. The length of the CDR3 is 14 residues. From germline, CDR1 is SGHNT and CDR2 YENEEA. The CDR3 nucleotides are TGTGCCAGCAGCCGGACTAGCGGGAGTCATGAGCAGTTCTTC. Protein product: CASSRTSGSHEQFF.

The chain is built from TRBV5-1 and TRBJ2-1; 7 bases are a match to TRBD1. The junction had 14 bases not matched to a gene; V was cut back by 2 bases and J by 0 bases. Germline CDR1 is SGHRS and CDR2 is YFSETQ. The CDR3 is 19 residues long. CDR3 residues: CASSFPRQGGPSSYNEQFF. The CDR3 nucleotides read TGCGCCAGCAGCTTCCCCAGACAGGGTGGCCCAAGCTCCTACAATGAGCAGTTCTTC.

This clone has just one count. The CDR3 sequence is CASSSLAGGNGGELFF. In DNA, the CDR3 is TGCGCCAGCAGCTCACTAGCGGGAGGTAATGGCGGGGAGCTGTTTTTT. The chain carries TRBV5-1 and TRBJ2-2, with 12 nucleotides matching TRBD2. The CDR3 length is 16 residues. CDR1 SGHRS and CDR2 YFSETQ come from the germline V gene. V shed 3 bases and J 7 bases; nucleotides not matched to a gene: 7.

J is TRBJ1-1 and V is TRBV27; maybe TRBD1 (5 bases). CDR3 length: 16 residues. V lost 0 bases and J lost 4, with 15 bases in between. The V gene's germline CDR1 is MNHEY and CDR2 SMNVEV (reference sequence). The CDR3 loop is CASSLSRKGVSTEAFF. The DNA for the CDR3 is TGTGCCAGCAGTTTATCGCGGAAAGGGGTAAGCACTGAAGCTTTCTTT.

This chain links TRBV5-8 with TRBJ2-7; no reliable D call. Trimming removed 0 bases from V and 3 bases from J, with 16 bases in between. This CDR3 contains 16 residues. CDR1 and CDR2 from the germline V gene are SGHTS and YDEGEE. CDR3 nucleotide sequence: TGTGCCAGCAGCTTGGTTTATGGTGACAAGAACTACGAGCAGTACTTC. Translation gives CASSLVYGDKNYEQYF.

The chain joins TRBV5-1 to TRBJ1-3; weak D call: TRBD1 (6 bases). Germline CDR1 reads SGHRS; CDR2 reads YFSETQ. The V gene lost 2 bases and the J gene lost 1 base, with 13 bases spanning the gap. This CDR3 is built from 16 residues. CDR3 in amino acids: CASSLNPGASGNTIYF. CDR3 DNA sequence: TGCGCCAGCAGCTTAAACCCAGGGGCTTCTGGAAACACCATATATTTT.

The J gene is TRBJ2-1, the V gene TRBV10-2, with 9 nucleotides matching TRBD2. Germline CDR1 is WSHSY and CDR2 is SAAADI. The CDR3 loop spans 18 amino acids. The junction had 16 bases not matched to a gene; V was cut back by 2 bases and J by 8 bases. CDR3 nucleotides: TGCGCCAGCAGTGAGCTTACCGCCGGGACTAGCTTTAAGGATGAGCAGTTCTTC. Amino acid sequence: CASSELTAGTSFKDEQFF.

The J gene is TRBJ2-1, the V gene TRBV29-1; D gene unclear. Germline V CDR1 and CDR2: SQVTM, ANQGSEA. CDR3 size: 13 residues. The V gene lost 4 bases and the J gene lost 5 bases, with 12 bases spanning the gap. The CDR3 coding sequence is TGCAGCGTTGGCGGAAGCAACGACAATGAGCAGTTCTTC. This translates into CSVGGSNDNEQFF.

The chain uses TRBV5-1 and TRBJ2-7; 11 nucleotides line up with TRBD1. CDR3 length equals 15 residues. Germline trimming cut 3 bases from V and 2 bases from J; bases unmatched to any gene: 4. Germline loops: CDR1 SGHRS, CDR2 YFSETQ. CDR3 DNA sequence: TGCGCCAGCAGCTCCCCGGGACAGGGGGCCTACGAGCAGTACTTC. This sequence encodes CASSSPGQGAYEQYF.

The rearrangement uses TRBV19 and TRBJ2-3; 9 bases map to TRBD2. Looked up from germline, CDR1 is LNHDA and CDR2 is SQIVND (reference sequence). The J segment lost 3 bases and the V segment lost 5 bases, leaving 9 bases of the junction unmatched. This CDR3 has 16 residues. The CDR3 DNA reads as TGTGCCAGTAGTCTGCTAGCGGGAAGCCCGACAGATACGCAGTATTTT. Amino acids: CASSLLAGSPTDTQYF.

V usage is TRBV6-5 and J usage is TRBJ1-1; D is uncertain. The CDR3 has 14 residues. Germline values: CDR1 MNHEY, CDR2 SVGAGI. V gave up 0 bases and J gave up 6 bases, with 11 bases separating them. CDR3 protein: CASSYSMESSEAFF. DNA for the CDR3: TGTGCCAGCAGTTACTCGATGGAGAGCTCTGAAGCTTTCTTT.

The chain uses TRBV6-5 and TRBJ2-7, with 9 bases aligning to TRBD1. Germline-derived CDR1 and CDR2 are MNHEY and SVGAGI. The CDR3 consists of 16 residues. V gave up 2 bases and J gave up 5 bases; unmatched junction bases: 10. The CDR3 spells CASSYTGTGLVNEQYF. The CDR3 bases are TGTGCCAGCAGTTACACCGGGACAGGGCTAGTTAACGAGCAGTACTTC.

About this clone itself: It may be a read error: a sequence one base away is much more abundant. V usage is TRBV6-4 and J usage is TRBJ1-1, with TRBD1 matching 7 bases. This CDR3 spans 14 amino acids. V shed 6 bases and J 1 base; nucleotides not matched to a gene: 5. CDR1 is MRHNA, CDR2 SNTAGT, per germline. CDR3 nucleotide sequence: TGTGCCAGCAGCCGTGGACAGGAGAACACTGAAGCTTTCTTT. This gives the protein CASSRGQENTEAFF.

The CDR3 bases are TGCGCCAGCAGCCAAACAGGGAGTAGGGTCTCTGGGGCCAACGTCCTGACTTTC. Its protein is CASSQTGSRVSGANVLTF. The rearrangement links TRBV4-1 to TRBJ2-6, with D possibly TRBD1 on 6 matching bases. V lost 2 bases and J 0 bases, leaving 14 bases between the germline ends. In germline, CDR1 is MGHRA, CDR2 YSYEKL. The CDR3 extends over 18 amino acids.

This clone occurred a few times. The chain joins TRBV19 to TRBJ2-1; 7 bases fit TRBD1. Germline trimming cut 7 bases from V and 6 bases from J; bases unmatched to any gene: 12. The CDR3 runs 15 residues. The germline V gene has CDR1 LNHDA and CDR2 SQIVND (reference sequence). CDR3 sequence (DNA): TGTGCCAGTATTAACCGGGACAGACAAATCAATGAGCAGTTCTTC. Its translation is CASINRDRQINEQFF.

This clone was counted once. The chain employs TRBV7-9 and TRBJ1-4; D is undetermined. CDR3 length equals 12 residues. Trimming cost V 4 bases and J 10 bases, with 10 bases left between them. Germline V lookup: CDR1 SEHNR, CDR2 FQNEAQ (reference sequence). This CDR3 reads CASSSLGGKLFF. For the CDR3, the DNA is TGTGCCAGCAGCTCTCTCGGTGGAAAACTGTTTTTT. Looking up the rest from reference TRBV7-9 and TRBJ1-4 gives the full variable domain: DTGVSQNPRHKITKRGQNVTFRCDPISEHNRLYWYRQTLGQGPEFLTYFQNEAQLEKSRLLSDRFSAERPKGSFSTLEIQRTEQGDSAMYLCASSSLGGKLFFGSGTQLSVL.

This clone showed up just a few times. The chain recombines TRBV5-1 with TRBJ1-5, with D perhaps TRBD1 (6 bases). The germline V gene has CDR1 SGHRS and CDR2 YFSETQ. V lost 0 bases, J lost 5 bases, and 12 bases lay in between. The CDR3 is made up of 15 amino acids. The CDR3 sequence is CASSLAGQIYQPQHF. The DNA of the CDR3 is TGCGCCAGCAGCTTGGCCGGACAGATCTATCAGCCCCAGCATTTT.

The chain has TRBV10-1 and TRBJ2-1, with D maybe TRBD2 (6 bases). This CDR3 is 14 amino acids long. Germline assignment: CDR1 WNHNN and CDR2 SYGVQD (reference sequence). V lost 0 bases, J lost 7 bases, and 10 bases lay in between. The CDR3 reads CASSESRLGNEQFF. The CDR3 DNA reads TGCGCCAGCAGTGAGTCCCGACTAGGAAATGAGCAGTTCTTC.

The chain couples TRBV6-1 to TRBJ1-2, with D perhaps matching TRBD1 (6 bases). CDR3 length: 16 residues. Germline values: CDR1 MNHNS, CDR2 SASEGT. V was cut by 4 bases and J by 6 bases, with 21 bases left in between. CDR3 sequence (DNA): TGTGCCAGCAGTGCTCCGGGCAGGGGACCCCGGGATGGCTACACCTTC. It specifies CASSAPGRGPRDGYTF.

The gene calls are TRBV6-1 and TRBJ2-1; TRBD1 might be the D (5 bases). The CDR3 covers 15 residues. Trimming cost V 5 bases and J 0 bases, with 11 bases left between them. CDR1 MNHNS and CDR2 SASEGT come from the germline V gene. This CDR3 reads CASSLGANSYNEQFF. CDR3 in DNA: TGTGCCAGCAGTCTTGGGGCGAACTCCTACAATGAGCAGTTCTTC.

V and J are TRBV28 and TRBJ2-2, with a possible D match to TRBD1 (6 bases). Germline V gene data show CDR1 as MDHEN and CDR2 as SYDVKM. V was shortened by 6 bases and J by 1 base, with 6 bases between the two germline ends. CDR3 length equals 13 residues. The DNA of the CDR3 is TGTGCCAGCAGGACAGGGAACACCGGGGAGCTGTTTTTT. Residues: CASRTGNTGELFF.

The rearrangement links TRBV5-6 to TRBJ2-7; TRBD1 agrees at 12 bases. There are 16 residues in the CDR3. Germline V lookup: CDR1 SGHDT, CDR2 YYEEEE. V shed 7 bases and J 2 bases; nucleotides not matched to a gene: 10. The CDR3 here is CASGTGGGLRPYEQYF. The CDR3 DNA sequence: TGTGCCAGCGGGACAGGGGGCGGACTGAGGCCCTACGAGCAGTACTTC. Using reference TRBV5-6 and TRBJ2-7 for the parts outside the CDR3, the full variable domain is DAGVTQSPTHLIKTRGQQVTLRCSPKSGHDTVSWYQQALGQGPQFIFQYYEEEERQRGNFPDRFSGHQFPNYSSELNVNALLLGDSALYLCASGTGGGLRPYEQYFGPGTRLTVT.

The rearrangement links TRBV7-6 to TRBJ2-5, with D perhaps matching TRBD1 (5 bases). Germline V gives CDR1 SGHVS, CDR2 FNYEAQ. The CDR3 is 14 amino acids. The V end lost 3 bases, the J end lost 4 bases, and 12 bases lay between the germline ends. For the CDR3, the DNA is TGTGCCAGCAGCTTGAGCAGGGTAGGAGAGACCCAGTACTTC. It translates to CASSLSRVGETQYF.

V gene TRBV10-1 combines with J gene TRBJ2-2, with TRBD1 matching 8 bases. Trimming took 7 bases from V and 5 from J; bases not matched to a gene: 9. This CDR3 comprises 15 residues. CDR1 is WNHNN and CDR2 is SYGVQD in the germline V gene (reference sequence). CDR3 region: CASTSDRGVTGELFF. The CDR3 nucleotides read TGCGCCAGCACCAGTGACAGGGGAGTAACCGGGGAGCTGTTTTTT.